The TCR beta chain described here comes from a study of blood T cell repertoires in COVID-19. The assay was immunoSEQ multiplex PCR, and TCRdb's table has in-frame clones only and misses some. The sample shows 200,000 to 250,000 clones, 70% to 90% of them seen only once. The V and J ends lost 1 base and 8 bases respectively, with 11 bases between them. Germline CDR1 and CDR2: LNHNV and YYDKDF (reference sequence). This CDR3 is 14 amino acids long. The sequence was collected from a man younger than 45 who had recovered from COVID-19. The chain carries TRBV15 and TRBJ2-2; possibly TRBD1 for D (5 bases). The material sequenced was PBMCs or T cells enriched from blood (not recorded which). The DNA for the CDR3 is TGTGCCACCAGCAGAGCCTCAAAGGGGGGGGAGCTGTTTTTT. It yields the protein CATSRASKGGELFF.